What follows are 5 T cell receptor beta chains derived from one specimen sequenced in a study of shared clonotypes between healthy human individuals. Only in-frame clones appear in the TCRdb table, and some are missing; sequencing was by immunoSEQ multiplex PCR. Found here are about 600,000 clones, more than 95% of them singletons; the top ten hold 0.057%. The sample consisted of naive CD4+ T cells sorted from blood. Sample subset: CD45RA+ positively selected. These receptors all come from a woman between 25 and 40 years old in good health.

The chain combines TRBV7-9 with TRBJ1-1; TRBD1 might be the D (6 bases). Germline CDR1 SEHNR, CDR2 FQNEAQ (reference sequence). V was cut by 4 bases and J by 1 base, with 19 bases left in between. The CDR3 has 17 amino acids. The CDR3 loop reads CASSSPGAGVGNTEAFF. DNA for the CDR3: TGTGCCAGCAGCTCCCCTGGGGCAGGGGTAGGGAACACTGAAGCTTTCTTT.

This rearrangement joins TRBV11-2 to TRBJ1-6, with D maybe TRBD1 (5 bases). CDR3 length: 19 amino acids. The germline V and J ends were trimmed by 5 bases and 4 bases, with 24 bases remaining between them. Germline CDR1 is SGHAT and CDR2 is FQNNGV. The chain's CDR3 is CASSAPTAVQEKYNSPLHF. CDR3 nucleotide sequence: TGTGCCAGCAGCGCACCAACCGCCGTACAGGAGAAATATAATTCACCCCTCCACTTT.

The table lists this clone with a few counts. V usage is TRBV6-5 and J usage is TRBJ2-2, with 7 bases lining up with TRBD1. V was clipped by 7 bases and J by 6 bases; unmatched bases: 8. In germline, CDR1 is MNHEY, CDR2 SVGAGI. This CDR3 comprises 14 residues. The chain's CDR3 is CASNPDRESGELFF. The CDR3 DNA sequence: TGTGCCAGCAACCCCGACAGGGAGTCCGGGGAGCTGTTTTTT.

V and J are TRBV6-1 and TRBJ2-5; D is unclear. Germline V gene data show CDR1 as MNHNS and CDR2 as SASEGT. Trimming shortened V by 7 bases and J by 2 bases, and 14 bases separated the two germline ends. The CDR3 is 14 amino acids. CDR3: CASNPSQVQETQYF. The CDR3 nucleotides are TGTGCCAGCAATCCAAGCCAGGTTCAAGAGACCCAGTACTTC.

The chain employs TRBV28 and TRBJ2-5, with D possibly being TRBD1 (5 bases). Germline loops: CDR1 MDHEN, CDR2 SYDVKM. With 2 bases removed from V and 2 bases from J, the gap between germline ends came to 18 bases. The CDR3 runs 17 residues. CDR3 coding DNA: TGTGCCAGCAGTTTAATAAGGTCTGGTAGGGGTCAAGAGACCCAGTACTTC. Protein sequence: CASSLIRSGRGQETQYF.